Presented here are 21 T cell receptor beta chains from one specimen sequenced in a study of cytomegalovirus exposure and HLA in healthy donors. The data were produced by immunoSEQ multiplex PCR, yet TCRdb's version contains in-frame clones alone and is incomplete. The sample contains some 77,000 clones, over 85% of which appear only once. Sequenced material: PBMCs. These receptors were taken from a man between 18 and 29 years old in good health and CMV-seropositive.

The genes are TRBV19 and TRBJ2-2, with 9 bases fitting TRBD2. CDR3 length equals 15 residues. Germline V gene lookup returns CDR1 LNHDA and CDR2 SQIVND (reference sequence). Trimming removed 4 bases from V and 7 bases from J; junction bases left unmatched: 7. The CDR3 nucleotides are TGTGCCAGTAGTACGGCGGGAGGGCCGGGCGGGGAGCTGTTTTTT. This sequence encodes CASSTAGGPGGELFF.

J is TRBJ1-1 and V is TRBV10-3, with 7 bases identical to TRBD1. This CDR3 is 14 amino acids long. Germline loops: CDR1 ENHRY, CDR2 SYGVKD. V lost 4 bases to trimming and J lost 0 bases; unmatched junction nucleotides: 2. The CDR3 bases are TGTGCCATCAGTGGGGACAGCATGAACACTGAAGCTTTCTTT. Encoded protein: CAISGDSMNTEAFF.

CDR3 residues: CAGADRTGDNTEAFF. The CDR3, as DNA: TGTGCCGGCGCGGATCGGACAGGAGATAACACTGAAGCTTTCTTT. This chain uses TRBV28 with TRBJ1-1; 7 bases are a match to TRBD1. From germline, CDR1 is MDHEN and CDR2 SYDVKM. V dropped 11 bases and J dropped 2; count of bases not matched to a gene: 14. The CDR3 runs 15 residues.

The rearrangement uses TRBV4-1 and TRBJ2-1, with D maybe TRBD2 (5 bases). This CDR3 is 15 amino acids long. V was shortened by 1 base and J by 5 bases, with 12 bases between the two germline ends. Germline lookup yields CDR1 MGHRA and CDR2 YSYEKL. In nucleotides, the CDR3 is TGCGCCAGCAGCCAAGCCGGGATTACGAACAATGAGCAGTTCTTC. Encoded protein: CASSQAGITNNEQFF.

The rearrangement joins TRBV19 to TRBJ2-7; TRBD2 matches 8 bases. Unmatched junction bases numbered 9, after V lost 5 bases and J lost 0 bases. CDR3 length: 16 residues. Germline assignment: CDR1 LNHDA and CDR2 SQIVND (reference sequence). In nucleotides, the CDR3 is TGTGCCAGTAGTGTCACCCAAACTAGCGGCTCCTACGAGCAGTACTTC. Translated: CASSVTQTSGSYEQYF.

Points on this clone: The CDR3 does not close with the conserved phenylalanine or tryptophan, likely indicating a read error. The DNA is omitted, as the CDR3 cannot be located on it reliably, and the CDR3 follows TCRdb's listing. This chain links TRBV6-4 with TRBJ1-2. Counting both end residues, the CDR3 totals 13 amino acids. Germline V gene data show CDR1 as MRHNA and CDR2 as SNTAGT. The CDR3 sequence: CASSRGHSHGKTY.

The rearrangement links TRBV28 to TRBJ2-1, with 11 bases lining up with TRBD1. J lost 6 bases, V lost 6 bases, and 10 bases had no gene match. CDR3 length: 16 residues. CDR1 is MDHEN, CDR2 SYDVKM, per germline. This chain's CDR3 is CASRLLGQGASNEQFF. The CDR3 coding sequence is TGTGCCAGCAGACTACTCGGACAGGGGGCTAGCAATGAGCAGTTCTTC.

The V and J genes are TRBV7-2 and TRBJ2-3, with D possibly matching TRBD1 (5 bases). This CDR3 is 14 amino acids long. The ends were cut back, 5 bases at V and 4 bases at J, with 13 bases in the middle. Germline V lookup: CDR1 SGHTA, CDR2 FQGNSA. CDR3 amino acids: CASSQGPGADTQYF. The CDR3 bases are TGTGCCAGCAGCCAGGGCCCGGGCGCAGATACGCAGTATTTT.

V usage is TRBV4-1 and J usage is TRBJ2-2; a weak D match, TRBD1 (7 bases). The germline gives CDR1 MGHRA, CDR2 YSYEKL. This CDR3 contains 17 residues. V was clipped by 4 bases and J by 4 bases, with 19 bases between them. CDR3 in amino acids: CASSRGRQGLVTGELFF. As DNA, the CDR3 is TGCGCCAGCAGCCGCGGAAGACAGGGACTGGTCACCGGGGAGCTGTTTTTT.

This rearrangement joins TRBV19 to TRBJ2-2; D possibly corresponds to TRBD1 (5 bases). The CDR3 runs to 17 residues. V lost 7 bases, J lost 0 bases, and 18 bases lay in between. The germline gives CDR1 LNHDA, CDR2 SQIVND (reference sequence). The CDR3 DNA sequence: TGTGCCAGTAAAAGGGGTTTGCGGACCGCGAACACCGGGGAGCTGTTTTTT. It translates to CASKRGLRTANTGELFF.

This clone was picked up one time. The gene calls are TRBV28 and TRBJ2-5; 7 nucleotides agree with TRBD2. The CDR3 contains 15 residues. Germline V gene data show CDR1 as MDHEN and CDR2 as SYDVKM. After removal of 7 bases from V and 1 base from J, the junction contained 9 bases not matched to a gene. CDR3 DNA sequence: TGTGCCAGCATGACCCTTACTAGCGCCCAAGAGACCCAGTACTTC. Amino acids: CASMTLTSAQETQYF.

This rearrangement joins TRBV18 to TRBJ1-3; TRBD1 might be the D (6 bases). V lost 6 bases to trimming and J lost 0 bases, with 15 bases between them. The germline gives CDR1 KGHSH, CDR2 LQKENI. The CDR3 loop spans 16 amino acids. CDR3 residues: CASSAGTLNSGNTIYF. For the CDR3, the DNA is TGTGCCAGCTCCGCCGGGACATTGAACTCTGGAAACACCATATATTTT. Supplemented by reference TRBV18 and TRBJ1-3, the full variable domain reads NAGVMQNPRHLVRRRGQEARLRCSPMKGHSHVYWYRQLPEEGLKFMVYLQKENIIDESGMPKERFSAEFPKEGPSILRIQQVVRGDSAAYFCASSAGTLNSGNTIYFGEGSWLTVV.

V is TRBV7-9 and J is TRBJ2-2; 9 nucleotides match TRBD1. CDR1 is SEHNR, CDR2 FQNEAQ, per germline (reference sequence). The V gene end was trimmed by 5 bases and the J gene end by 3 bases; junction bases not matched to a gene: 4. The CDR3 has 15 amino acids. The CDR3 loop reads CASSMGQGDTGELFF. CDR3 in DNA: TGTGCCAGCAGCATGGGACAGGGTGACACCGGGGAGCTGTTTTTT.

The chain joins TRBV18 to TRBJ1-4; D perhaps matches TRBD1 (5 bases). The CDR3 spans 13 residues. Germline V gives CDR1 KGHSH, CDR2 LQKENI. V was cut by 5 bases and J by 7 bases, with 11 bases left in between. The CDR3 coding sequence is TGTGCCAGCTCAAGAGGGAGGGGTGAAAAACTGTTTTTT. Its protein is CASSRGRGEKLFF.

This chain links TRBV18 with TRBJ1-3; 8 bases align to TRBD1. Germline CDR1 reads KGHSH; CDR2 reads LQKENI. There are 16 residues in the CDR3. V gave up 6 bases and J gave up 2 bases; unmatched junction bases: 9. The CDR3 protein is CASSRTGLGPGNTIYF. CDR3 coding DNA: TGTGCCAGCTCGCGGACAGGGCTCGGACCTGGAAACACCATATATTTT.

V and J are TRBV6-1 and TRBJ2-3, with 8 bases lining up with TRBD1. This CDR3 contains 13 residues. Germline V lookup: CDR1 MNHNS, CDR2 SASEGT. J gave up 2 bases and V 8 bases, and 3 bases lay outside the gene matches. CDR3 DNA sequence: TGTGCCAGCCAGGACAGGGACACAGATACGCAGTATTTT. Its protein product is CASQDRDTDTQYF.

The V and J genes are TRBV18 and TRBJ1-4; possibly TRBD1 for D (5 bases). From germline, CDR1 is KGHSH and CDR2 LQKENI. Trimming stripped 6 bases from V and 7 bases from J, with 12 bases between. The CDR3 covers 13 residues. The DNA of the CDR3 is TGTGCCAGCTCGCAGGGATCGGGTGAAAAACTGTTTTTT. This codes for CASSQGSGEKLFF.

This clone was observed a handful of times. The chain combines TRBV30 with TRBJ1-1; no reliable D call. The germline V gene has CDR1 GTSNPN and CDR2 SVGIG (reference sequence). The CDR3 consists of 12 residues. V lost 3 bases and J 0 bases, leaving 5 bases between the germline ends. In nucleotides, the CDR3 is TGTGCCTGGAGACAGATGAACACTGAAGCTTTCTTT. This sequence encodes CAWRQMNTEAFF.

This rearrangement joins TRBV7-9 to TRBJ2-3; 11 bases fit TRBD2. The V gene end was trimmed by 5 bases and the J gene end by 5 bases; junction bases not matched to a gene: 9. From germline, CDR1 is SEHNR and CDR2 FQNEAQ (reference sequence). The CDR3 totals 16 residues. CDR3 nucleotides: TGTGCCAGCAGCCCCCGCGTAGCGGGGGGGGTAGATACGCAGTATTTT. Its translation is CASSPRVAGGVDTQYF.

This clone was detected a few times. The chain links TRBV6-1 to TRBJ2-4, with 14 bases that match TRBD2. This CDR3 is 13 amino acids long. V dropped 8 bases and J dropped 8; count of bases not matched to a gene: 2. In germline, CDR1 is MNHNS, CDR2 SASEGT. CDR3 DNA sequence: TGTGCCAGCGGGACTAGCGGGAGTTACATTCAGTACTTC. This gives the protein CASGTSGSYIQYF.

V gene TRBV11-2 combines with J gene TRBJ2-2, with D possibly being TRBD2 (7 bases). The germline V and J ends were trimmed by 0 bases and 3 bases, with 11 bases remaining between them. From germline, CDR1 is SGHAT and CDR2 FQNNGV. The CDR3 sequence is 16 residues long. CDR3 sequence: CASSLDRGADTGELFF. CDR3 coding DNA: TGTGCCAGCAGCTTAGATCGGGGGGCCGACACCGGGGAGCTGTTTTTT. Full variable domain (outside the CDR3, taken from reference TRBV11-2 and TRBJ2-2): EAGVAQSPRYKIIEKRQSVAFWCNPISGHATLYWYQQILGQGPKLLIQFQNNGVVDDSQLPKDRFSAERLKGVDSTLKIQPAKLEDSAVYLCASSLDRGADTGELFFGEGSRLTVL.